Below are 30 T cell receptor beta chains sequenced from a single sample in a study of CD4+ T cells in melanoma. The protocol was immunoSEQ multiplex PCR, while the TCRdb copy is restricted to in-frame clones and leaves out a portion. The sample shows 20,000 to 25,000 clones, approximately 80% of them seen only once. Sequencing was done on a sample of cells from a culture (not recorded whether cultured in vitro). These receptors were taken from a human donor with melanoma.

The V and J genes are TRBV6-5 and TRBJ1-3; D unclear. Looked up from germline, CDR1 is MNHEY and CDR2 is SVGAGI. The CDR3 loop spans 16 amino acids. V lost 0 bases to trimming and J lost 0 bases, with 9 bases between them. The CDR3 nucleotides read TGTGCCAGCAGTTACTCCACACCGTTCTCTGGAAACACCATATATTTT. It codes for CASSYSTPFSGNTIYF.

The CDR3 reads CASSRWGNTEAFF. CDR3 nucleotides: TGTGCCAGCAGCCGGTGGGGAAACACTGAAGCTTTCTTT. The chain employs TRBV6-5 and TRBJ1-1, with D unclear. The V end lost 6 bases, the J end lost 2 bases, and 10 bases lay between the germline ends. The length of the CDR3 is 13 residues. CDR1 MNHEY and CDR2 SVGAGI come from the germline V gene.

This clone has only one observation. For the CDR3, the DNA is TGTGCCATCAGTGAGGCCGGGACAGGGAATTCACCCCTCCACTTT. Amino acids: CAISEAGTGNSPLHF. V is TRBV10-3 and J is TRBJ1-6, with 9 positions matching TRBD1. The CDR3 extends over 15 amino acids. Trimming removed 2 bases from V and 7 bases from J; junction bases left unmatched: 3. The germline CDR1 and CDR2 sequences are ENHRY and SYGVKD.

V usage is TRBV4-1 and J usage is TRBJ1-5, with TRBD1 as a possible D gene (5 bases). CDR3 size: 15 residues. Germline V gene data show CDR1 as MGHRA and CDR2 as YSYEKL. V lost 3 bases and J 4 bases, leaving 13 bases between the germline ends. The CDR3 protein is CASSQTGPSNQPQHF. CDR3 bases: TGCGCCAGCAGCCAGACGGGACCTAGTAATCAGCCCCAGCATTTT.

The chain is built from TRBV10-3 and TRBJ1-3, with 7 nucleotides matching TRBD1. Looked up from germline, CDR1 is ENHRY and CDR2 is SYGVKD. The ends lost 5 bases at V and 4 bases at J; junction bases unmatched: 8. The CDR3 is 15 amino acids. CDR3 DNA: TGTGCCATCAGTCGACAGGGTTCAGGGGGAAACACCATATATTTT. Translating it yields CAISRQGSGGNTIYF.

Concerning this clone: The sample contains more than one DNA sequence encoding this CDR3. CDR3 DNA sequence: TGTGCCAGCAGTTCGAGGAGAATCCTCTACGAGCAGTACTTC. Amino acid sequence: CASSSRRILYEQYF. This sequence joins TRBV27 and TRBJ2-7; no reliable D call. There are 14 residues in the CDR3. CDR1 is MNHEY, CDR2 SMNVEV, per germline (reference sequence). V was pared by 4 bases and J by 3 bases, with 13 bases between.

J is TRBJ1-3 and V is TRBV2; D unclear. There are 16 residues in the CDR3. The ends were cut back, 5 bases at V and 0 bases at J, with 14 bases in the middle. CDR1 and CDR2 from the germline V gene are SNHLY and FYNNEI. The CDR3 sequence: CASSRPEMASGNTIYF. The CDR3 bases are TGTGCCAGCAGTAGACCGGAAATGGCCTCTGGAAACACCATATATTTT. The full variable domain, rest sourced from reference TRBV2 and TRBJ1-3, is EPEVTQTPSHQVTQMGQEVILRCVPISNHLYFYWYRQILGQKVEFLVSFYNNEISEKSEIFDDQFSVERPDGSNFTLKIRSTKLEDSAMYFCASSRPEMASGNTIYFGEGSWLTVV.

This sequence joins TRBV7-9 and TRBJ1-2; D not resolved. CDR3 length: 13 residues. Germline V CDR1 and CDR2: SEHNR, FQNEAQ (reference sequence). Trimming shortened V by 3 bases and J by 0 bases, and 5 bases separated the two germline ends. CDR3 bases: TGTGCCAGCAGCTTTTTGGCTAACTATGGCTACACCTTC. Encoded protein: CASSFLANYGYTF.

The gene calls are TRBV27 and TRBJ1-6; no clear D. V gave up 0 bases and J gave up 2 bases, with 5 bases separating them. Germline-derived CDR1 and CDR2 are MNHEY and SMNVEV (reference sequence). This CDR3 has 15 amino acids. The CDR3 loop is CASSLSPAYNSPLHF. In nucleotides, the CDR3 is TGTGCCAGCAGTTTATCCCCGGCCTATAATTCACCCCTCCACTTT.

This chain uses TRBV5-1 with TRBJ2-6; D is possibly TRBD1 or TRBD2 (7 bases each). The CDR3 sequence is 19 residues long. CDR1 SGHRS and CDR2 YFSETQ come from the germline V gene. Trimming removed 5 bases at V and 0 bases at J, with 21 bases between. The CDR3 DNA reads TGCGCCAGCAGGGGGGGGACAGCGAGTCCCCACTCTGGGGCCAACGTCCTGACTTTC. Translating it yields CASRGGTASPHSGANVLTF. The full variable domain, with the rest looked up from reference TRBV5-1 and TRBJ2-6, is KAGVTQTPRYLIKTRGQQVTLSCSPISGHRSVSWYQQTPGQGLQFLFEYFSETQRNKGNFPGRFSGRQFSNSRSEMNVSTLELGDSALYLCASRGGTASPHSGANVLTFGAGSRLTVL.

V gene TRBV19 combines with J gene TRBJ1-5; tentatively, D is TRBD1 (6 bases). V lost 3 bases and J 6 bases, leaving 15 bases between the germline ends. Germline-derived CDR1 and CDR2 are LNHDA and SQIVND (reference sequence). This CDR3 is built from 15 residues. The CDR3 DNA follows: TGTGCCAGTAGTATGGGGGCCCGCCCGGGTCAGCCCCAGCATTTT. Protein: CASSMGARPGQPQHF.

This rearrangement joins TRBV11-1 to TRBJ2-1; 10 positions match TRBD2. CDR3 length: 16 residues. Losses at the gene ends were 4 bases for V and 3 bases for J; bases not matched to a gene: 6. In germline, CDR1 is SGHAT, CDR2 FQDESV (reference sequence). The DNA of the CDR3 is TGTGCCAGCAGCTCTGATAGCGGGGGGCACTACAATGAGCAGTTCTTC. Translating gives CASSSDSGGHYNEQFF.

This chain links TRBV6-5 with TRBJ1-1; D gene unclear. V was pared by 4 bases and J by 0 bases, with 9 bases between. The CDR3 spans 14 residues. The germline CDR1 and CDR2 sequences are MNHEY and SVGAGI. Here the CDR3 DNA reads TGTGCCAGCAGTTTCAGCCACATGAACACTGAAGCTTTCTTT. Translating gives CASSFSHMNTEAFF.

The J gene is TRBJ1-1, the V gene TRBV16; D remains ambiguous. The CDR3 is made up of 14 amino acids. The ends were cut back, 4 bases at V and 7 bases at J, with 16 bases in the middle. CDR1 and CDR2 from the germline V gene are KGHSY and FQNENV. The CDR3 sequence: CASSPLGGKDEAFF. The DNA for the CDR3 is TGTGCCAGCAGCCCTTTGGGAGGGAAGGATGAAGCTTTCTTT.

This chain joins TRBV5-1 and TRBJ2-1; D unresolved. Germline V gives CDR1 SGHRS, CDR2 YFSETQ. The length of the CDR3 is 14 residues. Trimming shortened V by 0 bases and J by 0 bases, and 4 bases separated the two germline ends. The CDR3 DNA sequence: TGCGCCAGCAGCTTGGCCAGCTCCTACAATGAGCAGTTCTTC. It specifies CASSLASSYNEQFF.

The V and J genes are TRBV10-3 and TRBJ2-7, with D perhaps matching TRBD1 (5 bases). CDR1 and CDR2 from the germline V gene are ENHRY and SYGVKD. This CDR3 comprises 13 residues. V lost 4 bases to trimming and J lost 4 bases, with 11 bases between them. Written as DNA, the CDR3 is TGTGCCATCAGTGCTCAACAGGATTACGAGCAGTACTTC. Protein sequence: CAISAQQDYEQYF.

The chain couples TRBV12-5 to TRBJ2-2; the D call may be TRBD1 or TRBD2 (5 bases each). Germline V gene data show CDR1 as LGHNT and CDR2 as FRNRAP. V was trimmed by 2 bases and J by 2 bases, leaving 12 bases between them. CDR3 size: 16 residues. CDR3 coding DNA: TGTGCTAGTGGTTTGAAGAGGGGATTAAACACCGGGGAGCTGTTTTTT. Translated, it gives CASGLKRGLNTGELFF.

In this sample, this clone turned up a few times. The V gene is TRBV27, the J gene TRBJ1-2, with no clear D. The CDR3 totals 12 residues. Germline CDR1 reads MNHEY; CDR2 reads SMNVEV (reference sequence). V was cut by 7 bases and J by 2 bases, with 8 bases left in between. CDR3 sequence: CASIGQNYGYTF. CDR3 DNA sequence: TGTGCCAGCATCGGGCAAAACTATGGCTACACCTTC.

This clone was recorded only once. The V gene is TRBV9, the J gene TRBJ2-1; 9 bases fit TRBD1. The CDR3 sequence is 15 residues long. Trimming removed 0 bases from V and 12 bases from J; junction bases left unmatched: 10. Germline loops: CDR1 SGDLS, CDR2 YYNGEE. The CDR3 region has the DNA TGTGCCAGCAGCGTAGTCTCGGTGACAGGGGGAGTGCAGTTCTTC. It translates to CASSVVSVTGGVQFF.

The chain couples TRBV6-5 to TRBJ2-3; the D call may be TRBD1 or TRBD2 (5 bases each). The CDR3 has 15 residues. Germline CDR1 MNHEY, CDR2 SVGAGI. Trimming took 5 bases from V and 2 from J, leaving 14 bases between them. The CDR3: CASSRGDFPTDTQYF. The CDR3 nucleotides read TGTGCCAGCAGTAGGGGAGATTTCCCCACAGATACGCAGTATTTT.

The chain recombines TRBV5-1 with TRBJ2-6; unclear D gene. V lost 0 bases, J lost 8 bases, and 6 bases lay in between. In germline, CDR1 is SGHRS, CDR2 YFSETQ. CDR3 size: 13 residues. Here the CDR3 DNA reads TGCGCCAGCAGCTTGGGAGAGACCAACGTCCTGACTTTC. Its protein product is CASSLGETNVLTF.

The chain combines TRBV7-6 with TRBJ1-1; D is unresolved. From germline, CDR1 is SGHVS and CDR2 FNYEAQ. Deletions cut 5 bases from V and 1 base from J, with 20 bases between. The CDR3 runs to 17 residues. The CDR3 loop is CASSPTRGASPNTEAFF. The DNA of the CDR3 is TGTGCCAGCAGCCCCACTAGAGGAGCGAGCCCGAACACTGAAGCTTTCTTT.

The J gene is TRBJ2-4, the V gene TRBV7-9, with D maybe TRBD1 (6 bases). Germline V gene sequence: CDR1 SEHNR, CDR2 FQNEAQ (reference sequence). CDR3 length: 15 residues. The V end was cut by 5 bases, the J end by 0 bases, with 11 bases between. CDR3 sequence reads: CASSPDSLAKNIQYF. CDR3 sequence (DNA): TGTGCCAGCAGCCCGGACAGTCTAGCCAAAAACATTCAGTACTTC.

This chain links TRBV5-1 with TRBJ2-6; no firm D call. Per the germline V gene, CDR1 is SGHRS and CDR2 is YFSETQ. The V end lost 1 base, the J end lost 4 bases, and 9 bases lay between the germline ends. CDR3 length: 15 residues. The CDR3 nucleotides read TGCGCCAGCAGCTTGAGGGTTTCAGGGGCCAACGTCCTGACTTTC. It translates to CASSLRVSGANVLTF.

The CDR3 protein is CASSPPWTGVGEQYF. The CDR3 nucleotides are TGTGCCAGCAGCCCCCCCTGGACAGGGGTTGGCGAGCAGTACTTC. The chain has TRBV11-2 and TRBJ2-7, with 9 nucleotides matching TRBD1. This CDR3 region has 15 residues. Trimming cost V 5 bases and J 6 bases; bases outside gene matches: 11. Germline CDR1 is SGHAT and CDR2 is FQNNGV.

The chain links TRBV19 to TRBJ2-3, with 14 bases matching TRBD2. CDR3 length: 19 amino acids. Per the germline V gene, CDR1 is LNHDA and CDR2 is SQIVND (reference sequence). The V gene end was trimmed by 5 bases and the J gene end by 0 bases; junction bases not matched to a gene: 10. The CDR3, as DNA: TGTGCCAGTAGTGCCCGCGGGACTAGCGGGGGAGCTAGCACAGATACGCAGTATTTT. Protein product: CASSARGTSGGASTDTQYF.

This clone is medium-sized. The J gene is TRBJ1-1, the V gene TRBV5-1; D remains ambiguous. CDR3 length equals 14 residues. Trimming took off 2 bases at V and 7 bases at J, with 15 bases between the two ends. The V gene's germline CDR1 is SGHRS and CDR2 YFSETQ. The CDR3 DNA reads as TGCGCCAGCAGCTTCGGTCGTCTTGGAGGTGAAGCTTTCTTT. Its translation is CASSFGRLGGEAFF.

The CDR3 nucleotides read TGTGCCACAACGGGACAGGGACCTGCCGGGCAGTACTTC. The encoded protein is CATTGQGPAGQYF. The chain uses TRBV10-3 and TRBJ2-7; 9 bases agree with TRBD1. V shed 10 bases, J shed 9 bases, and the junction held 13 bases outside the gene matches. The CDR3 runs 13 residues. Germline CDR1 ENHRY, CDR2 SYGVKD.

The chain is built from TRBV5-1 and TRBJ2-2; D unclear. Trimming took off 4 bases at V and 1 base at J, with 11 bases between the two ends. The germline V gene has CDR1 SGHRS and CDR2 YFSETQ. The CDR3 is made up of 15 amino acids. The CDR3 region is CASSHGRWNTGELFF. As DNA, the CDR3 is TGCGCCAGCAGCCATGGACGGTGGAACACCGGGGAGCTGTTTTTT. Variable domain in full (rest from reference TRBV5-1 and TRBJ2-2): KAGVTQTPRYLIKTRGQQVTLSCSPISGHRSVSWYQQTPGQGLQFLFEYFSETQRNKGNFPGRFSGRQFSNSRSEMNVSTLELGDSALYLCASSHGRWNTGELFFGEGSRLTVL.

The chain recombines TRBV7-2 with TRBJ2-6, with a possible D match to TRBD1 (5 bases). The CDR3 has 16 residues. Per germline, CDR1 SGHTA and CDR2 FQGNSA. Trimming stripped 2 bases from V and 4 bases from J, with 12 bases between. The CDR3 region is CASSLLSGLGANVLTF. CDR3 in DNA: TGTGCCAGCAGCTTATTGTCAGGGCTCGGGGCCAACGTCCTGACTTTC.